This T cell receptor beta chain was recorded in a study of cytomegalovirus exposure and HLA in healthy donors (dated by TCRdb to about 2017). Describing the broader study: According to an earlier analysis of several hundred of the donors, 200 million or so T cells yielded 120 million or so unique TCR beta sequences and about 300 Gb of sequence data. On average, around 230,000 unique TCR beta nucleotide sequences were sequenced per donor among fewer than 500 genotyped donors of the cohort, with about 17% of those sequences being non-productive. Using immunosequencing, the study profiled T cell repertoires from roughly 650 subjects and related those repertoires to cytomegalovirus serostatus. An early release covering over 500 HLA-typed donors comprised roughly 300 gigabases of sequencing data and 85 million to 100 million unique TCR sequences. To study patterns of TCR occurrence, a later analysis re-analyzed previously published TCR beta repertoires from just over 650 donors and added high-resolution HLA genotyping. To predict cytomegalovirus infection status, the study brought together high-throughput TCR immunosequencing, statistical association of individual TCRs with disease status, and machine learning. All discovery cohort repertoires had been generated on a single sequencing platform. Rather than using new phenotypic data, the later analysis identified candidate immune exposures from TCR beta sequences and from how often those sequences occurred across donors. Of the 398 genotyped donors, 81% fell in the genetic ancestry cluster associated with self-reported Caucasian donors. Typing coverage varied by locus: roughly 629-640 donors for A, B, C, DRB1 and DQB1; 522 for DQA1; over 600 for DPA1; under 490 for DPB1. In an earlier analysis of a few hundred of the donors, high-throughput TCR beta sequencing was used to judge whether each TCR beta V gene segment behaved as functional or pseudogenic. Class I and class II HLA loci were covered by the typing at four-digit resolution. A separate validation cohort of approximately 120 different subjects was used in addition to the 666-subject first cohort. The study aimed to test whether cataloging public T cell receptors could reveal signatures of past pathogen exposure. Alongside the repertoire data, information on donor age, sex, ethnicity and CMV serostatus was compiled. A few DR-DQ haplotypes were treated as single units for association and clustering because of strong linkage in the cohort. Genome-wide SNP genotypes for about three fifths of the 666 donors were used in a later genetic analysis, which treated that subset as a discovery cohort. What the authors observed across the whole study: About 15 rarely observed V segments, including chromosome 9 orphons, were excluded from the earlier analysis of some 590 of the donors because counts were too low. CMV serostatus was the only immune exposure information available for the cohort. Some IMGT-functional V segments, including TRBV6-2 and TRBV6-3, could not be distinguished by the 87-base-pair reads and were therefore excluded. In an earlier analysis of roughly 560 of the donors, most TCR beta V segments were observed in productive rearrangements about 87% or about 30% of the time, broadly matching IMGT annotations. V-gene and J-gene trimming of TCR beta chains was associated with a missense DCLRE1C variant in a later genetic analysis, and the association was replicated in an independent cohort. According to a later analysis, most CMV-associated TCR beta chains appeared to be HLA-restricted, and the HLA associations seemed to be driven largely by CMV exposure. Assigning TCR associations to individual alleles was difficult when HLA alleles, especially DR and DQ, strongly co-occurred. A later genetic analysis reported fewer N-insertions in productive TCRs among donors in an Asian-associated ancestry cluster than the approximately 700-donor mean. A further reported finding was that TCR beta sequences accurately predicted the HLA-A and HLA-B alleles for most subjects in the first cohort. According to a later analysis, parvovirus B19, influenza, CMV and Epstein-Barr virus appeared linked to several top co-occurrence clusters. Because HLA typing was unavailable for some donors at each locus, only the typed subset was used in association tests. A cluster of highly shared sequence variants was judged likely to represent a technical artifact of the sequencing pipeline. Correlated functional status among segregating V segments might be attributable to linkage disequilibrium, but an unknown experimental factor could not be ruled out. In vitro tests confirmed that three of the cytomegalovirus-associated TCR beta chains recognize cytomegalovirus antigens. The study gave a list of roughly 150 TCR beta chains associated with cytomegalovirus. The classifier was reported to diagnose cytomegalovirus status with high specificity and sensitivity in both the original and validation cohorts. The authors suggested that the approach could potentially be extended to other disease states and immunological phenotypes. Most TCR sequences were observed very rarely across donors, whereas some public TCRs were present in many individuals. A later analysis found that HLA-associated TCR beta chains were more clonally expanded and had lower generation probabilities than equally common non-associated chains. In a later analysis, the rate of TCR association differed among HLA loci, with DRB1 alleles having the most associated TCRs and HLA-C alleles having the fewest. At a false discovery rate of 0.05, a later analysis linked approximately 18,000 TCR beta sequences to specific HLA alleles. Roughly uniform sequencing depth across donors was assumed in presence/absence analyses, although this assumption may not hold. Only TCR beta chains were sequenced in this cohort, and the absence of alpha or paired-chain data limited detectable features.

Germline trimming: 4 bases from V, 3 bases from J; junction bases outside gene matches: 7. Looking up the germline V gene (reference sequence) yields CDR1 PRHDT and CDR2 FYEKMQ. From the cysteine through the phenylalanine, the CDR3 covers 16 amino acids. Of all the DNA, just the CDR3 is kept, 48 bases in frame from base 1. In total, approximately 700 healthy bone marrow donors made up the cohort. At the time of sampling, every cohort member was nominally healthy, though immune exposures that went unrecorded were likely present. The donor was CMV seronegative and was included in the group of hundreds of seronegative cohort members. Every donor gave a peripheral blood sample, and the peripheral blood mononuclear cells from that sample were used for TCR beta sequencing. Genomic DNA was extracted from the blood cell samples with the Qiagen DNeasy Blood Extraction Kit. The library came from the immunoSEQ multiplex PCR assay. For the multiplex PCR, a mixture combining 60 forward primers for TCR Vbeta segments and 13 reverse primers for TCR Jbeta segments was used. The CDR3 region of rearranged TCR beta genes was amplified from genomic DNA with a multiplex PCR assay. Amplified TCR beta libraries were sequenced as 87-base-pair reads on the Illumina HiSeq System. In the paper's pipeline: Across the 500 to 750 repertoires, a later analysis counted around 80 million unique TCR beta chains, 8.5 million to 12 million of which were shared by at least two donors. Raw reads were error-corrected and collapsed into unique sequences by a nearest-neighbor algorithm in which closely related sequences were merged to remove PCR and sequencing errors. CDR3 sequences were aligned to IMGT reference sequences to assign V, D and J gene segments. Each retained sequence needed at least a six-nucleotide match to both a V gene segment and a J gene segment. Rearrangements were classified as productive when the CDR3 lacked stop codons and remained in frame with V and J, and all other rearrangements were classified as non-productive. CDR3 was defined according to IMGT convention as the region running from the second conserved V-encoded cysteine to the conserved J-encoded phenylalanine. The earlier analysis of around 640 of the donors excluded sequences that lacked an unambiguous match to a single V gene segment. In an earlier analysis of some 590 of the donors, a V segment was called functional when productive rearrangements were above 56.7%, and segregating when the standard deviation between donors exceeded 5%. A statistical classification framework was built for diagnosing cytomegalovirus status from the catalog of TCR beta chain sequences. V and J gene assignment, in a later analysis, came from comparing TCR nucleotide sequences with IMGT/GENE-DB human TR gene sequences. The TCRdist pipeline was used in a later analysis to assign CDR3 sequences and most-parsimonious VDJ recombination scenarios. In a later analysis, every TCR beta chain was defined by the combination of its CDR3 amino acid sequence and its V-gene family, and reads without a unique V-gene family were dropped. As a way to deal with suspected cross-contamination and a sequencing artifact, a later analysis dropped hundreds of nucleotide sequences that were highly shared and had low generation probability. A later analysis calculated a clonal expansion index for each public chain from normalized within-repertoire ranks of inferred template counts. Generation probabilities in a later analysis came from a VDJ recombination model fitted to out-of-frame rearrangements, and those results were checked against IGoR. A later analysis scored TCR-TCR, TCR-HLA and TCR-CMV co-occurrence with hypergeometric tests, applying a repertoire-size bias correction to TCR pairs. To estimate false discovery rates, a later analysis permuted the HLA or CMV assignments 20 times. In a later analysis, co-occurring TCRs were grouped using DBSCAN, with TCRdist sequence similarity added in when clustering inside HLA-allele-positive subsets. Repertoires with fewer than 30,000 or more than 120,000 public chains, plus five repertoires with anomalous nucleotide sharing, were excluded from co-occurrence clustering. The immuneACCESS repertoire file appears here via TCRdb, limited to in-frame rearrangements. These files lack a portion of the clones; in checked studies, under half of the deficit traces to unresolved V genes, and the cause of the others is not known. Clonal size and the V and J genes are those of that table, whereas D and trimming came from the DNA. This sample holds about 130,000 clones; roughly 88% were observed only once. Jointly, the top ten make up roughly 2.5% of the sample.

This clone occurred a few times. No cognate antigen has been identified for it. Base qualities are not at hand, and no much larger clone is one base apart. This clonotype was sampled from a man between 45 and 60 years old in good health and CMV-seronegative. The sequence is built from TRBV13 and TRBJ1-4, with 8 junctional bases fitting TRBD1. The specimen was PBMCs. The nucleotide sequence reads as follows: TGTGCCAGCAGCTCGGACAGGGAGAGGCCTAATGAAAAACTGTTTTTT. This gives the protein CASSSDRERPNEKLFF.